The clone carrying this TCR beta chain was seen only a few times. Its antigen is not known. The data derive from a study of T cell responses to AZD1222 COVID-19 vaccine. Overall study results and limits: Unmutated variant regions reportedly attract nearly half of all spike-specific TCRs. Donors were chiefly white British, with a greater number of females, and clonal diversity was perhaps underestimated. Seropositive at baseline were only a handful of AZD1222 recipients.

Recipients boosted at about 4 weeks or about 12 weeks are pooled. The germline CDR1 and CDR2 sequences are LNHDA and SQIVND (reference sequence). Trimming removed 6 bases from V and 3 bases from J, with 14 bases in between. The CDR3 spans 14 residues. TCRdb's copy holds only in-frame clones and misses some; the assay was immunoSEQ multiplex PCR. Of 100,000 to 150,000 clones in the sample, 80% to 90% were seen once. The starting material was peripheral blood, obtained 28 days after the second AZD1222 dose. This TCR derives from an adult who received the AZD1222 COVID-19 vaccine. This sequence joins TRBV19 and TRBJ1-2; TRBD1 is a possible D gene (6 bases). The CDR3, as DNA: TGTGCCAGTAGACGGACAGATGGAGACTATGGCTACACCTTC. The encoded protein is CASRRTDGDYGYTF.